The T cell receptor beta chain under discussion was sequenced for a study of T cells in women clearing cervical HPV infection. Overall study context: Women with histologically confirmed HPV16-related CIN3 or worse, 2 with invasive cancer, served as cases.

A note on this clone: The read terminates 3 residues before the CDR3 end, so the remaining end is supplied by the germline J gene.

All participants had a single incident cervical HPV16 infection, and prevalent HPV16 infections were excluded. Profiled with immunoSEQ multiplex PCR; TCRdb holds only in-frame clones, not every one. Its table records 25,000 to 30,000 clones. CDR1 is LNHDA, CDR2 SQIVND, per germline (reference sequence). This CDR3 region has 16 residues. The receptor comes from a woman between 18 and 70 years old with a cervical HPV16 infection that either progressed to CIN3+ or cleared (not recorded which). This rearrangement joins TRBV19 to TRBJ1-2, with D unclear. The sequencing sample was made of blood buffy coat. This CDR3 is CASSIDPSGSSYDYTF. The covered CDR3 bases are TGTGCCAGTAGTATAGATCCTAGCGGGAGCTCCTACGAC.